Listed here is a single TCR beta chain. What it binds is not known. The data originate from a study of CXCR3-negative and CXCR3-positive naive CD8 T cells. Notes on the study in general: Within a donor, both naive subsets shared TRBV-TRBJ usage, unlike memory cells. For memory CD8+ cells diversity was much lower, but both naive subsets had comparably high diversity.

The CDR3 spans 14 residues. CDR1 is SGHKS and CDR2 is YYEKEE in the germline V gene (reference sequence). The TRB cDNA libraries were prepared by 5' RACE with UMI labels. From its re-call of the 5' RACE reads, TCRdb lists each CDR3 protein once, without DNA. This sample contains approximately 47,000 distinct CDR3 sequences. The chain joins TRBV5-5 to TRBJ1-1. The receptor comes from a human donor in good health. Some clones in this sample may be carry-over from other donors' samples. The sequencing sample was made of naive CXCR3- CD8+ T cells from blood. Indicated subset: CD45RO-CCR7+CD27+CD95- naive CD8+ T cells lacking CXCR3 (TNR3-). CDR3 sequence reads: CASWRVGVNTEAFF.